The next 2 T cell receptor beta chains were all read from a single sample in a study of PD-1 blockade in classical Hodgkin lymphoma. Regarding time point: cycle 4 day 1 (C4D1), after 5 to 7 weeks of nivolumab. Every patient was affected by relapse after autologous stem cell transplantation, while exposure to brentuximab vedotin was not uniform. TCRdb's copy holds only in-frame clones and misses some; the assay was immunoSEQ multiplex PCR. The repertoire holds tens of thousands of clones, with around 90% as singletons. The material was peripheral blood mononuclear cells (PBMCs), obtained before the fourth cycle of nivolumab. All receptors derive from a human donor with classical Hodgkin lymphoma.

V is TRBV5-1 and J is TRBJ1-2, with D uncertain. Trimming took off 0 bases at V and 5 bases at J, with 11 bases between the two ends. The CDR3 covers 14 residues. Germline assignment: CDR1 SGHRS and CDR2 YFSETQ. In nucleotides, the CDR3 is TGCGCCAGCAGCTTGGATTATTTCGGGTATGGCTACACCTTC. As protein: CASSLDYFGYGYTF. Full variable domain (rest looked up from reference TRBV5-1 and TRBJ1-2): KAGVTQTPRYLIKTRGQQVTLSCSPISGHRSVSWYQQTPGQGLQFLFEYFSETQRNKGNFPGRFSGRQFSNSRSEMNVSTLELGDSALYLCASSLDYFGYGYTFGSGTRLTVV.

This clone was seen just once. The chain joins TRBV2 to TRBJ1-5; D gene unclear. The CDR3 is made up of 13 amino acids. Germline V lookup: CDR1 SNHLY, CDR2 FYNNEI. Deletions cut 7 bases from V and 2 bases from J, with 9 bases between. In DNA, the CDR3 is TGTGCCAGCACTGCGGCAGGCAATCAGCCCCAGCATTTT. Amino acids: CASTAAGNQPQHF.